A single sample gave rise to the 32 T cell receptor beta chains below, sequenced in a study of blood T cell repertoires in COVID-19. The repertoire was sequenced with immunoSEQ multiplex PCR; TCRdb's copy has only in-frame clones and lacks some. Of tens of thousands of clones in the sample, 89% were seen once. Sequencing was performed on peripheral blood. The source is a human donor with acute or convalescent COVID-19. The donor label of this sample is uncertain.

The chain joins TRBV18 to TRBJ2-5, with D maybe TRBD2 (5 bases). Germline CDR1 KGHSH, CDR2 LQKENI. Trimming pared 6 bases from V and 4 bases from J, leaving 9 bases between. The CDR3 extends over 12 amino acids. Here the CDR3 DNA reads TGTGCCAGCTCGCTTGCGGGAGAGACCCAGTACTTC. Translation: CASSLAGETQYF. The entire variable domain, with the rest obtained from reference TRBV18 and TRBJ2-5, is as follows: NAGVMQNPRHLVRRRGQEARLRCSPMKGHSHVYWYRQLPEEGLKFMVYLQKENIIDESGMPKERFSAEFPKEGPSILRIQQVVRGDSAAYFCASSLAGETQYFGPGTRLLVL.

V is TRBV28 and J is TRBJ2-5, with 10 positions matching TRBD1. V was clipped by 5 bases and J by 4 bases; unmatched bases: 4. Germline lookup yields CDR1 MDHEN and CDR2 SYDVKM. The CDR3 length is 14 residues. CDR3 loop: CASSRQGARETQYF. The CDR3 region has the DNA TGTGCCAGCAGTCGACAGGGGGCTCGAGAGACCCAGTACTTC. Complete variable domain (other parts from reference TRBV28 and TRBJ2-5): DVKVTQSSRYLVKRTGEKVFLECVQDMDHENMFWYRQDPGLGLRLIYFSYDVKMKEKGDIPEGYSVSREKKERFSLILESASTNQTSMYLCASSRQGARETQYFGPGTRLLVL.

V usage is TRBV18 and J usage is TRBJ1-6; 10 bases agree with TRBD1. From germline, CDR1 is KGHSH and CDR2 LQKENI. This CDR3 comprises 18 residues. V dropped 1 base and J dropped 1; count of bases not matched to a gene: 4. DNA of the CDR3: TGTGCCAGCTCACCACTTCCGGGACAGGGGTCCTATAATTCACCCCTCCACTTT. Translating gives CASSPLPGQGSYNSPLHF. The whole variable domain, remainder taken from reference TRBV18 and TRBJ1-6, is NAGVMQNPRHLVRRRGQEARLRCSPMKGHSHVYWYRQLPEEGLKFMVYLQKENIIDESGMPKERFSAEFPKEGPSILRIQQVVRGDSAAYFCASSPLPGQGSYNSPLHFGNGTRLTVT.

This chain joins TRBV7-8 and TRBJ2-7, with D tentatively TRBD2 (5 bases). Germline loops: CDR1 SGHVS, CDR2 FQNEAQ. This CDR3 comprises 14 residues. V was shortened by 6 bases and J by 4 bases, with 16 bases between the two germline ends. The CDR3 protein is CASRRSGLGYEQYF. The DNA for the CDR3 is TGTGCCAGCAGAAGGAGCGGCTTAGGTTACGAGCAGTACTTC.

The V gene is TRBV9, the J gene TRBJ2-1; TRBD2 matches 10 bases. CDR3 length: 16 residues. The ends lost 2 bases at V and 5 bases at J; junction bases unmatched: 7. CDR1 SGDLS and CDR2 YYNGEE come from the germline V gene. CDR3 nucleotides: TGTGCCAGCAGCGTGGAAGTAGCGGGGGGTAACAATGAGCAGTTCTTC. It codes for CASSVEVAGGNNEQFF. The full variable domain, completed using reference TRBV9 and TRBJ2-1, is DSGVTQTPKHLITATGQRVTLRCSPRSGDLSVYWYQQSLDQGLQFLIQYYNGEERAKGNILERFSAQQFPDLHSELNLSSLELGDSALYFCASSVEVAGGNNEQFFGPGTRLTVL.

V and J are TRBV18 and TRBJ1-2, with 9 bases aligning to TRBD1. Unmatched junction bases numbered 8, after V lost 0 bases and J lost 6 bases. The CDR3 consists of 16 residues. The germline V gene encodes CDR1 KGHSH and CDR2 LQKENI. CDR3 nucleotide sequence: TGTGCCAGCTCACCACCGACGACAGGGGGACGGAATGGCTACACCTTC. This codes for CASSPPTTGGRNGYTF.

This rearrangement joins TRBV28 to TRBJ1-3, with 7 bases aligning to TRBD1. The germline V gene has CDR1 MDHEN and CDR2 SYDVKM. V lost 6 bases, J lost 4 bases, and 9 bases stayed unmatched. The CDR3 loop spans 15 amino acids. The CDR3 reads CASRTTGIGGNTIYF. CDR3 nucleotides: TGTGCCAGCAGAACGACAGGGATAGGCGGAAACACCATATATTTT. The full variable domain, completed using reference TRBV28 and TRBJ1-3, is DVKVTQSSRYLVKRTGEKVFLECVQDMDHENMFWYRQDPGLGLRLIYFSYDVKMKEKGDIPEGYSVSREKKERFSLILESASTNQTSMYLCASRTTGIGGNTIYFGEGSWLTVV.

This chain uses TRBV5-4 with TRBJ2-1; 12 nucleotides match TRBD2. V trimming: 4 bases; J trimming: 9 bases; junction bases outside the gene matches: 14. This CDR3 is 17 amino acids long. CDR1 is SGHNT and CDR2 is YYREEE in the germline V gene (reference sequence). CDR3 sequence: CASSPKALAGGSSEQFF. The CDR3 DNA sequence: TGTGCCAGCAGCCCGAAGGCGCTAGCGGGGGGGAGTAGTGAGCAGTTCTTC.

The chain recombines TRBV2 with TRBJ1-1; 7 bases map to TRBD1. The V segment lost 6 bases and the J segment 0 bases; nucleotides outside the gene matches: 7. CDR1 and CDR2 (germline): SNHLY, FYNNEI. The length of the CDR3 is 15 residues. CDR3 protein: CASSRDRYMNTEAFF. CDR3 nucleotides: TGTGCCAGCAGCCGGGACAGATACATGAACACTGAAGCTTTCTTT.

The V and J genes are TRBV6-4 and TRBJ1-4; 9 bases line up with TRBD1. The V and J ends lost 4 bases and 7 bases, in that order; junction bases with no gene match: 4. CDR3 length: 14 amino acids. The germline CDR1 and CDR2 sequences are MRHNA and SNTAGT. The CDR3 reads CASSGGQGSEKLFF. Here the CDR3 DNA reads TGTGCCAGCAGTGGGGGACAGGGCTCTGAAAAACTGTTTTTT.

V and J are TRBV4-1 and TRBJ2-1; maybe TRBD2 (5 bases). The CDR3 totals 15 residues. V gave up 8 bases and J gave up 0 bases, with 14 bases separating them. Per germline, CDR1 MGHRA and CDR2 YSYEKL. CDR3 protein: CASGGELTSYNEQFF. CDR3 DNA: TGCGCCAGCGGAGGAGAACTAACCTCCTACAATGAGCAGTTCTTC.

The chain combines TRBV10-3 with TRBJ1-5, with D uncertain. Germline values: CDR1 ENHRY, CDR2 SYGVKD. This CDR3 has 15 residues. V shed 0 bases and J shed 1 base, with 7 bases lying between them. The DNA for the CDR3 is TGTGCCATCAGTGAGTCGGGAGGGAGCAATCAGCCCCAGCATTTT. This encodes CAISESGGSNQPQHF.

The DNA of the CDR3 is TGTGCCAGCAGCTGGGGGACTAGCAGACAAGAGACCCAGTACTTC. Translating gives CASSWGTSRQETQYF. The gene calls are TRBV5-4 and TRBJ2-5; TRBD2 matches at 9 bases. J was trimmed by 2 bases and V by 3 bases; bases with no gene match: 5. Germline CDR1 reads SGHNT; CDR2 reads YYREEE (reference sequence). CDR3 length equals 15 residues.

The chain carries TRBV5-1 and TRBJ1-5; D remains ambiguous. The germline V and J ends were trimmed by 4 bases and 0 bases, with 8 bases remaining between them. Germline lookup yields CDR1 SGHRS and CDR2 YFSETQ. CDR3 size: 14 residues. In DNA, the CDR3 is TGCGCCAGCAGCCCGTCAGGTAGCAATCAGCCCCAGCATTTT. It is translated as CASSPSGSNQPQHF.

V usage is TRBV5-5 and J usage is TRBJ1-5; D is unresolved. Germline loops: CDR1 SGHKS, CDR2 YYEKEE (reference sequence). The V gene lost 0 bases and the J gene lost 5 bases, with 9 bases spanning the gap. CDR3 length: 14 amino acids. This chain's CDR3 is CASSLVSGDQPQHF. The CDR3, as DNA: TGTGCCAGCAGCTTGGTATCAGGTGATCAGCCCCAGCATTTT.

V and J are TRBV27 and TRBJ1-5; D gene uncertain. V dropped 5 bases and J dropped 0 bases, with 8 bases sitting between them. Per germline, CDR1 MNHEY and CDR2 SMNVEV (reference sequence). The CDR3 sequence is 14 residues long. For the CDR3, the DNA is TGTGCCAGCAGTAGTGACTATAGCAATCAGCCCCAGCATTTT. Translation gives CASSSDYSNQPQHF.

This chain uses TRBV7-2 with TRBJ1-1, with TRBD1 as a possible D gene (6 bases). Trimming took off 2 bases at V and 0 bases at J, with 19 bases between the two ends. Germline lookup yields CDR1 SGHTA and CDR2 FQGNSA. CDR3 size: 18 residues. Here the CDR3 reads CASSLSPGDNLMNTEAFF. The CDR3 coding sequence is TGTGCCAGCAGCTTAAGTCCTGGGGACAACCTAATGAACACTGAAGCTTTCTTT.

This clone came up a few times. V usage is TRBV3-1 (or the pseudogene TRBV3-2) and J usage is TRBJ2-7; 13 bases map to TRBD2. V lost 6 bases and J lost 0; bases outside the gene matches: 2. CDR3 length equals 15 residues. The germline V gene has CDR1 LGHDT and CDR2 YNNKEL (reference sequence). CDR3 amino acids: CASRRTSGSSYEQYF. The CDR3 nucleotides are TGTGCCAGCAGAAGGACTAGCGGGAGCTCCTACGAGCAGTACTTC.

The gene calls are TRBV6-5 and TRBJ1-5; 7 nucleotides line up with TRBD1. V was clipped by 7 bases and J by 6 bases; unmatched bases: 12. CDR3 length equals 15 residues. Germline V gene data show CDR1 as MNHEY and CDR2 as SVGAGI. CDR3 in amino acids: CASTRDRAEGQPQHF. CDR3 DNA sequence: TGTGCCAGCACCAGAGACAGGGCGGAGGGTCAGCCCCAGCATTTT.

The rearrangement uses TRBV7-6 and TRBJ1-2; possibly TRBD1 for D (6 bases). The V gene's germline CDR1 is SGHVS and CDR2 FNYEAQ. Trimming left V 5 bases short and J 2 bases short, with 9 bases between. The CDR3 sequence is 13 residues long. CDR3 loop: CASSQGGNYGYTF. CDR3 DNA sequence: TGTGCCAGCAGCCAAGGGGGAAACTATGGCTACACCTTC.

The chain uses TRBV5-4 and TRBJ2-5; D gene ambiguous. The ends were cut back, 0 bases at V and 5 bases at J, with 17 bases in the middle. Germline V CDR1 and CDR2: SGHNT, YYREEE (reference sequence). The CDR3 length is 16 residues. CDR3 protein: CASSLVHTRLRETQYF. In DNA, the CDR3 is TGTGCCAGCAGCTTGGTACATACCCGACTCCGGGAGACCCAGTACTTC.

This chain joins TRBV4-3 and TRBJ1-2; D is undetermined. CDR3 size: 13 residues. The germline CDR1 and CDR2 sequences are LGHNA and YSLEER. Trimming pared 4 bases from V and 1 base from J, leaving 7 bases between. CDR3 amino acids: CASSPEINYGYTF. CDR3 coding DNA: TGCGCCAGCAGCCCCGAGATTAACTATGGCTACACCTTC.

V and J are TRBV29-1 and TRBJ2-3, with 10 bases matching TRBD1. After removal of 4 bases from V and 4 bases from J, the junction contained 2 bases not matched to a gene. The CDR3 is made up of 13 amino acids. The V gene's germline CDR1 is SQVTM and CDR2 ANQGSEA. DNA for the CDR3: TGCAGCGTTGGGGGACAGGGGTCAGATACGCAGTATTTT. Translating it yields CSVGGQGSDTQYF.

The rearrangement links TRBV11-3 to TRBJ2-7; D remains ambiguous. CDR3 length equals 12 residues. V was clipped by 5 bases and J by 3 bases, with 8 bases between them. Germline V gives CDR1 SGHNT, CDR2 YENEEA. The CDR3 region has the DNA TGTGCCAGCAGCCCCTCGTTCTACGAGCAGTACTTC. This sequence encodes CASSPSFYEQYF.

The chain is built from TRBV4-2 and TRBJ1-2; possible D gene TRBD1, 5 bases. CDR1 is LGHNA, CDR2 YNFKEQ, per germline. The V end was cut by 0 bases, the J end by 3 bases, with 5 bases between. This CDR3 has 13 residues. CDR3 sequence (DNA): TGTGCCAGCAGCCAAGACAGGGACTATGGCTACACCTTC. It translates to CASSQDRDYGYTF.

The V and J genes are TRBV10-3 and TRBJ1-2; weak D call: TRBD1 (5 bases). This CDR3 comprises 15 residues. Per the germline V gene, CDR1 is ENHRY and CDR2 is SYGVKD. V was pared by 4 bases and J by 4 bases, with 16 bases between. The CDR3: CAISGSEGALYGYTF. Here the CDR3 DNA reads TGTGCCATCAGTGGGTCAGAAGGGGCCCTCTATGGCTACACCTTC.

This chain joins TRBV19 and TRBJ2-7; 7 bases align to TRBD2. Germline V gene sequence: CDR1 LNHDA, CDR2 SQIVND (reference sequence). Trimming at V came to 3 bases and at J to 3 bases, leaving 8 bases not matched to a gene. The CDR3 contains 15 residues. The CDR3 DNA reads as TGTGCCAGTAGTATTCGGGCGGGGGTAGGCTACGAGCAGTACTTC. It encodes CASSIRAGVGYEQYF.

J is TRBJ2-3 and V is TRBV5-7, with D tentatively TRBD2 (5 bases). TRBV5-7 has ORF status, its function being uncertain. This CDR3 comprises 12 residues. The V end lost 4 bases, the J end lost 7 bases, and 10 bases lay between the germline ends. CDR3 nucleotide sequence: TGTGCCAGCAGCGTACTAGGGCATACGCAGTATTTT. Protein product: CASSVLGHTQYF.

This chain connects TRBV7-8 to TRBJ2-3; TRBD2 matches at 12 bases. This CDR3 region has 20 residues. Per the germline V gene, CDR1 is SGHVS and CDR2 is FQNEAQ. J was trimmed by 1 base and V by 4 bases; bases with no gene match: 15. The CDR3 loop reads CASSSRPTSGRGGGTDTQYF. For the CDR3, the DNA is TGTGCCAGCAGCTCGCGCCCGACTAGCGGGAGAGGTGGAGGCACAGATACGCAGTATTTT.

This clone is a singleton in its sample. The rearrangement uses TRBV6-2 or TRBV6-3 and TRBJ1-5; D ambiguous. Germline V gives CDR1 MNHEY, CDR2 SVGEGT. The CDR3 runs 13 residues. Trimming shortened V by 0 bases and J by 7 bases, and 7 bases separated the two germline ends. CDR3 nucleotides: TGTGCCAGCAGTTACTCGACCGGGCAGCCCCAGCATTTT. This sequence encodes CASSYSTGQPQHF.

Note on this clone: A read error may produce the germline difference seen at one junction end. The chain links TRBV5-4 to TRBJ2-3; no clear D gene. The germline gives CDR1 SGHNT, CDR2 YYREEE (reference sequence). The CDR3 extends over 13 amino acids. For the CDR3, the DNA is TGTGCCTGCAGCCACCCTAGTGAAGATACGCAGTATTTT. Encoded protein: CACSHPSEDTQYF.

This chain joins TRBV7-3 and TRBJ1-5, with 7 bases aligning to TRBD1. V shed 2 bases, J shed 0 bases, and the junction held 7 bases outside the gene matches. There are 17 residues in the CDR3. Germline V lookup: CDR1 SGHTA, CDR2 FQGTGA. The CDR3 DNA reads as TGTGCCAGCAGCTTAGGCCCTCGACAGGGTAGCAATCAGCCCCAGCATTTT. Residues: CASSLGPRQGSNQPQHF.